This T cell receptor beta chain emerged from a study of control samples from healthy donors and cancer patients. This table comes from immunoSEQ multiplex PCR, and its TCRdb copy is limited to in-frame clones, with some not included. This table holds about 110,000 clones, roughly 90% found once. The V and J ends lost 5 bases and 10 bases respectively, with 12 bases between them. There are 13 residues in the CDR3. Material for sequencing was PBMCs. The V and J genes are TRBV12-3 or TRBV12-4 and TRBJ1-6; D is perhaps TRBD1 (5 bases). The TCR sequence derives from a woman aged 55-75 years with lung cancer. The CDR3 DNA sequence: TGTGCCAGCAGTCCCCCTGGGGGGTCACCCCTCCACTTT. Its translation is CASSPPGGSPLHF.